What follows describes a single T cell receptor (beta chain). This sample was taken from a study of immune evolution from preneoplasia to lung adenocarcinoma. The method was immunoSEQ multiplex PCR; TCRdb's version includes in-frame clones alone and lacks a portion of them. The sample holds 9,000 to 10,000 clones; over 75% are singletons and the top ten take approximately 2.9%. This TCR derives from a person between 65 and 79 years old with lung adenocarcinoma. Material for sequencing was FFPE lung adenocarcinoma in situ tissue.

CDR3 sequence: CASSITYNEQFF. CDR3 nucleotide sequence: TGTGCCAGCAGCATAACCTACAATGAGCAGTTCTTC. The V call is TRBV7-8, the J call TRBJ2-1; D gene uncertain. Germline lookup yields CDR1 SGHVS and CDR2 FQNEAQ. The CDR3 runs to 12 residues. V was clipped by 5 bases and J by 2 bases, with 4 bases between them. The full variable domain, its missing parts supplied by reference TRBV7-8 and TRBJ2-1, is GAGVSQSPRYKVAKRGQDVALRCDPISGHVSLFWYQQALGQGPEFLTYFQNEAQLDKSGLPSDRFFAERPEGSVSTLKIQRTQQEDSAVYLCASSITYNEQFFGPGTRLTVL.